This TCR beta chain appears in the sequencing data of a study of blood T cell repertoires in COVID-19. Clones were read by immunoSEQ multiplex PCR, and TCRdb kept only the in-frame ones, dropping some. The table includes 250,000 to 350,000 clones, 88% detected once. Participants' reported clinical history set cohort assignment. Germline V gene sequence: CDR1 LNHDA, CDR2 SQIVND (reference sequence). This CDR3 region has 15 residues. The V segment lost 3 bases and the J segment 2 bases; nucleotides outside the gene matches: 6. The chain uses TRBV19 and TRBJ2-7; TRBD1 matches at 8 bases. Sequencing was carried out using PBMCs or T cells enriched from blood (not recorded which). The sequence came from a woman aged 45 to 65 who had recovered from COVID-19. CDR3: CASSIPGGKTYEQYF. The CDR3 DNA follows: TGTGCCAGTAGTATCCCAGGGGGCAAAACCTACGAGCAGTACTTC.